This paragraph covers one TCR beta chain sequence. Its antigen is as yet unknown. Trimming took 4 bases from V and 6 from J; bases not matched to a gene: 10. Germline lookup yields CDR1 SGHKS and CDR2 YYEKEE (reference sequence). The CDR3 is made up of 15 amino acids. The sample belongs to a study of T cell responses to AZD1222 COVID-19 vaccine. Overall study results and limits: Baseline seropositives among AZD1222 recipients totaled only 6 or 7. Across the whole spike, CD4 TCRs peaked at regions 160-218 and 743-854.

Sequenced by immunoSEQ multiplex PCR; TCRdb stores in-frame clones only, minus some. The sample comprises some 95,000 clones, under 90% of which are singletons, and less than 3.5% rests with the top ten. The chain couples TRBV5-5 to TRBJ1-2; TRBD1 matches 9 bases. The receptor's source is an adult in good health. Material: peripheral blood, obtained on day 0 of MenACWY control vaccination. CDR3 loop: CASSPLGQGVNGYTF. The CDR3 nucleotides read TGTGCCAGCAGCCCCCTGGGACAGGGTGTAAATGGCTACACCTTC.